Following are 26 T cell receptor beta chains from one sample sequenced in a study of blood T cells in healthy people across ages. Next came a second PCR, run for about 6 to 12 cycles, which used a sample-barcoded 5' primer along with a J-beta primer mix. Using its own MiXCR run on the 5' RACE reads, TCRdb lists one record per CDR3 protein. The sample carries approximately 810,000 distinct CDR3 sequences, roughly 40% recorded once. Sample: blood. The receptor source for this set is a man aged 18 to 30 in good health.

This clonotype was seen many times. This rearrangement joins TRBV4-3 to TRBJ2-1, with 7 nucleotides matching TRBD1. Per germline, CDR1 LGHNA and CDR2 YSLEER. This CDR3 contains 16 residues. With 0 bases clipped from V and 8 bases from J, the junction kept 10 bases outside the gene matches. The CDR3 is CASSQERGPGRDEQFF. DNA of the CDR3: TGCGCCAGCAGCCAAGAGAGGGGGCCCGGTAGGGATGAGCAGTTCTTC.

The chain combines TRBV20-1 with TRBJ2-7; D is uncertain. Germline V gene sequence: CDR1 DFQATT, CDR2 SNEGSKA (reference sequence). V lost 3 bases and J lost 3, with 12 bases in between. The CDR3 covers 13 residues. This CDR3 reads CSASAQELYEQYF. The CDR3 region has the DNA TGCAGTGCTAGTGCCCAGGAGCTCTACGAGCAGTACTTC.

This chain joins TRBV29-1 and TRBJ2-5; D is unresolved. The CDR3 is 12 residues long. Germline CDR1 reads SQVTM; CDR2 reads ANQGSEA. With 5 bases removed from V and 5 bases from J, the gap between germline ends came to 12 bases. This CDR3 reads CSVIMSGETQYF. In nucleotides, the CDR3 is TGCAGCGTTATTATGAGTGGGGAGACCCAGTACTTC.

A remark on this clonotype: Since a much larger clone is just one base distant, this may be a read error. This sequence joins TRBV12-3 or TRBV12-4 and TRBJ1-2; TRBD1 is a possible D gene (5 bases). The length of the CDR3 is 15 residues. In DNA, the CDR3 is TGTGCCAACAGTTTAGATCGACAGCGGTCGGGTGGCTACACCTTC. This gives the protein CANSLDRQRSGGYTF.

The chain uses TRBV11-3 and TRBJ2-2, with a possible D match to TRBD1 (6 bases). This CDR3 region has 18 residues. Trimming removed 5 bases from V and 3 bases from J, with 22 bases in between. Germline assignment: CDR1 SGHNT and CDR2 YENEEA. The chain's CDR3 is CASSPLPRGIGYTGELFF. CDR3 DNA: TGTGCCAGCAGCCCCCTCCCCAGGGGAATTGGGTACACCGGGGAGCTGTTTTTT.

Details on this clonotype: This clone may be a read error of a much larger clone one base away. The gene calls are TRBV12-3 or TRBV12-4 and TRBJ2-7, with 12 bases matching TRBD2. V was clipped by 5 bases and J by 7 bases; unmatched bases: 24. The CDR3 extends over 20 amino acids. The CDR3 region is CASSPRGKLAGGFYYNEQYF. Written as DNA, the CDR3 is TGTGCCAGCAGTCCGAGGGGGAAACTAGCGGGGGGATTCTACTACAATGAGCAGTACTTC.

V usage is TRBV30 and J usage is TRBJ2-7; D is possibly TRBD1 (6 bases). The J call could be wrong; TRBJ2-5 is a better fit for the DNA end. CDR1 and CDR2 from the germline V gene are GTSNPN and SVGIG (reference sequence). The CDR3 is made up of 16 amino acids. CDR3 amino acids: CAWTNGQDRPRETQYF. CDR3 DNA: TGTGCCTGGACTAACGGTCAAGACAGGCCCCGGGAGACCCAGTACTTC.

The chain recombines TRBV7-8 with TRBJ2-2; D is ambiguous. V dropped 1 base and J dropped 5 bases, with 11 bases sitting between them. The CDR3 contains 15 residues. In germline, CDR1 is SGHVS, CDR2 FQNEAQ. The CDR3 reads CASSLEVSWTGELFF. The CDR3 nucleotides are TGTGCCAGCAGCTTAGAGGTATCATGGACCGGGGAGCTGTTTTTT.

The rearrangement links TRBV3-1 to TRBJ2-1; TRBD2 might be the D (5 bases). With 1 base removed from V and 11 bases from J, the gap between germline ends came to 6 bases. The germline gives CDR1 LGHDT, CDR2 YNNKEL (reference sequence). The CDR3 is 11 residues long. CDR3 nucleotides: TGTGCCAGCAGCCAAGCCGGGAAGCAGTTCTTC. Its translation is CASSQAGKQFF.

The sample holds many counts of this clonotype. This chain joins TRBV11-2 and TRBJ2-1; 12 bases agree with TRBD2. Germline V gene data show CDR1 as SGHAT and CDR2 as FQNNGV. Losses at the gene ends were 0 bases for V and 5 bases for J; bases not matched to a gene: 8. The CDR3 totals 18 residues. This chain's CDR3 is CASSLDLGSSGGDNEQFF. CDR3 DNA: TGTGCCAGCAGCTTAGATCTGGGCTCTAGCGGGGGGGACAATGAGCAGTTCTTC.

The chain couples TRBV27 to TRBJ1-1; D call uncertain. Per the germline V gene, CDR1 is MNHEY and CDR2 is SMNVEV (reference sequence). With 8 bases removed from V and 0 bases from J, the gap between germline ends came to 19 bases. The length of the CDR3 is 16 residues. The DNA for the CDR3 is TGTGCCAGCCGCTCACCCCCGGGGAAGTTGAACACTGAAGCTTTCTTT. Amino acid sequence: CASRSPPGKLNTEAFF.

The chain combines TRBV13 with TRBJ2-3; D is tentatively TRBD1 or TRBD2 (5 bases each). From germline, CDR1 is PRHDT and CDR2 FYEKMQ (reference sequence). This CDR3 has 14 residues. Deletions cut 5 bases from V and 4 bases from J, with 13 bases between. CDR3 nucleotides: TGTGCCAGCAGCCCCCGGATGGGGGCAGATACGCAGTATTTT. Its translation: CASSPRMGADTQYF.

This sequence joins TRBV28 and TRBJ2-3, with TRBD1 identical over 9 bases. The CDR3 loop spans 15 amino acids. Germline CDR1 MDHEN, CDR2 SYDVKM. V dropped 6 bases and J dropped 6; count of bases not matched to a gene: 10. The CDR3 spells CASSAAGTGLDTQYF. The CDR3 bases are TGTGCCAGCAGCGCGGCCGGGACAGGGCTCGATACGCAGTATTTT.

The sample holds a few counts of this clonotype. The V gene is TRBV14, the J gene TRBJ2-1, with D possibly being TRBD1 (5 bases). Germline CDR1 and CDR2: SGHDN and FVKESK. The CDR3 extends over 14 amino acids. The ends were cut back, 6 bases at V and 4 bases at J, with 13 bases in the middle. The CDR3 protein is CASSHIDRYNEQFF. The CDR3, as DNA: TGTGCCAGCAGTCACATTGACAGATACAATGAGCAGTTCTTC.

As concerns this clonotype: A much larger clone differs from this one at a single base, so this may be a read error. The chain couples TRBV25-1 to TRBJ1-2; no reliable D call. CDR1 is MGHDK and CDR2 is SYGVNS in the germline V gene. This CDR3 has 13 residues. V was clipped by 2 bases and J by 4 bases, with 8 bases between them. The CDR3 spells CASSETWTYGYTF. The CDR3 DNA is TGTGCCAGCAGTGAAACATGGACCTATGGCTACACCTTC.

This clonotype came up many times. The chain joins TRBV6-5 to TRBJ2-7; possibly TRBD1 for D (5 bases). The CDR3 is made up of 12 amino acids. V gave up 2 bases and J gave up 7 bases, with 9 bases separating them. Germline lookup yields CDR1 MNHEY and CDR2 SVGAGI. As DNA, the CDR3 is TGTGCCAGCAGTTACGGGGCTGGAGAGCAGTACTTC. Its translation: CASSYGAGEQYF.

This clonotype was picked up many times. V is TRBV12-3 or TRBV12-4 and J is TRBJ2-7, with a weak D call TRBD2 (6 bases). CDR3 size: 14 residues. The ends were cut back, 5 bases at V and 2 bases at J, with 13 bases in the middle. Written as DNA, the CDR3 is TGTGCCAGCAGTGATACTGGGGGGACCTACGAGCAGTACTTC. This encodes CASSDTGGTYEQYF.

This clonotype was counted a few times. V usage is TRBV18 and J usage is TRBJ2-7; TRBD1 matches at 8 bases. V dropped 6 bases and J dropped 2; count of bases not matched to a gene: 6. The CDR3 is 14 amino acids. Per germline, CDR1 KGHSH and CDR2 LQKENI. The CDR3 DNA reads TGTGCCAGCTCGCAGGGGGCGCAGACCTACGAGCAGTACTTC. Its protein is CASSQGAQTYEQYF.

V usage is TRBV12-3 or TRBV12-4 and J usage is TRBJ2-2; 14 bases line up with TRBD2. This CDR3 has 14 amino acids. V was pared by 11 bases and J by 9 bases, with 8 bases of the junction left unmatched. CDR3 residues: CAGGTSGGTRELFF. CDR3 coding DNA: TGTGCCGGAGGGACTAGCGGGGGTACCAGGGAGCTGTTTTTT.

The sample holds a few counts of this clonotype. The chain uses TRBV5-1 and TRBJ2-1, with 9 bases fitting TRBD1. The CDR3 sequence is 15 residues long. Trimming at V came to 4 bases and at J to 3 bases, leaving 5 bases not matched to a gene. Germline lookup yields CDR1 SGHRS and CDR2 YFSETQ. The CDR3 bases are TGCGCCAGCAGCGAGGGACAGGGCCTCTACAATGAGCAGTTCTTC. It encodes CASSEGQGLYNEQFF.

The genes are TRBV12-3 or TRBV12-4 and TRBJ2-3; D possibly corresponds to TRBD2 (6 bases). V was cut by 7 bases and J by 4 bases, with 18 bases left in between. CDR3 length equals 15 residues. The CDR3 here is CASTRGLALSDTQYF. CDR3 in DNA: TGTGCCAGCACTCGGGGACTCGCCCTCTCAGATACGCAGTATTTT.

J is TRBJ2-3 and V is TRBV7-8, with 9 bases identical to TRBD2. The CDR3 runs 19 residues. J was trimmed by 0 bases and V by 5 bases; bases with no gene match: 15. Germline CDR1 and CDR2: SGHVS and FQNEAQ. As DNA, the CDR3 is TGTGCCAGCAGCCCAATAGAGCGGGGGGCCCCGATAAGCACAGATACGCAGTATTTT. Residues: CASSPIERGAPISTDTQYF.

The chain combines TRBV10-3 with TRBJ1-2; D unclear. Trimming stripped 2 bases from V and 6 bases from J, with 10 bases between. The germline V gene has CDR1 ENHRY and CDR2 SYGVKD. CDR3 length: 13 residues. CDR3 sequence: CAISEPPGNGYTF. The CDR3 DNA reads as TGTGCCATCAGTGAGCCGCCGGGCAATGGCTACACCTTC.

The chain uses TRBV9 and TRBJ2-1; possibly TRBD2 for D (6 bases). The CDR3 covers 14 residues. V was pared by 2 bases and J by 4 bases, with 10 bases between. Germline loops: CDR1 SGDLS, CDR2 YYNGEE. The CDR3 region is CASSVDGSYNEQFF. The CDR3 region has the DNA TGTGCCAGCAGCGTGGACGGGAGTTACAATGAGCAGTTCTTC.

This clonotype was found once. V gene TRBV4-1 combines with J gene TRBJ1-6; the D is unclear. Deletions cut 0 bases from V and 10 bases from J, with 10 bases between. From germline, CDR1 is MGHRA and CDR2 YSYEKL. This CDR3 contains 14 residues. CDR3 in amino acids: CASSQEGGSSPLHF. CDR3 in DNA: TGCGCCAGCAGCCAAGAGGGCGGAAGCTCACCCCTCCACTTT.

The chain couples TRBV28 to TRBJ2-3, with D perhaps given as TRBD1 or TRBD2 (5 bases each). V was pared by 8 bases and J by 3 bases, with 21 bases between. The germline V gene has CDR1 MDHEN and CDR2 SYDVKM. The CDR3 runs 16 residues. The CDR3 bases are TGTGCCAGCGGGGACCAAGCCAGACTTTTGACAGATACGCAGTATTTT. It translates to CASGDQARLLTDTQYF.